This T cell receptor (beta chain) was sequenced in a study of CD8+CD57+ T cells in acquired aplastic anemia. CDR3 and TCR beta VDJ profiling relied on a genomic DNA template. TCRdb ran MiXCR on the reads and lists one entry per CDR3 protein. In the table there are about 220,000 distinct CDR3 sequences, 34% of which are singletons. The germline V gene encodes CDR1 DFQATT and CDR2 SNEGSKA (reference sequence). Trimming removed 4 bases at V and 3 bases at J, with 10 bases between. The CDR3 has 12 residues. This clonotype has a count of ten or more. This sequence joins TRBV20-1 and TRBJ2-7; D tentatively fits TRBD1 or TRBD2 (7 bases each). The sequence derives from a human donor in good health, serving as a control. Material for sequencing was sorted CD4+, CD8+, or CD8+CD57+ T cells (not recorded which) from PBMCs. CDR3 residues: CSAKRDSYEQYF. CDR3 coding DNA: TGCAGTGCTAAGCGGGACAGCTACGAGCAGTACTTC.